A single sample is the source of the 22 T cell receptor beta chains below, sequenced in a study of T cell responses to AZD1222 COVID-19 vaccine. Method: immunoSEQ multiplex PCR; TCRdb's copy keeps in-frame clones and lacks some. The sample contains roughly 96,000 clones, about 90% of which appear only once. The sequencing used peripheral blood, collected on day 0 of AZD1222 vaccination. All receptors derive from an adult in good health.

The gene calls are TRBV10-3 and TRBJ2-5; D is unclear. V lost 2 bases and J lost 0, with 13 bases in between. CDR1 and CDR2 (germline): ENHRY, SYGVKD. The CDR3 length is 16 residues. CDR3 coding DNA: TGTGCCATCAGTGAGCCCCTACTCCAGTACCAAGAGACCCAGTACTTC. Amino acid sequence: CAISEPLLQYQETQYF.

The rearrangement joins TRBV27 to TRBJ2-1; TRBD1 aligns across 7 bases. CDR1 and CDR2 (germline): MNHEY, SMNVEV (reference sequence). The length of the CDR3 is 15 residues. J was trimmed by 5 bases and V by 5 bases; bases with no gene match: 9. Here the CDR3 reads CASSPRTGFDNEQFF. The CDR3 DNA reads TGTGCCAGCAGTCCTAGGACAGGTTTCGACAATGAGCAGTTCTTC.

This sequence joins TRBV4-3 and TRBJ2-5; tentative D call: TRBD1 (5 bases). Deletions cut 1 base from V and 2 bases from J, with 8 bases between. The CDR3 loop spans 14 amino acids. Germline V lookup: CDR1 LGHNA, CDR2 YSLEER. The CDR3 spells CASSQVTAQETQYF. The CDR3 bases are TGCGCCAGCAGCCAAGTGACAGCGCAAGAGACCCAGTACTTC.

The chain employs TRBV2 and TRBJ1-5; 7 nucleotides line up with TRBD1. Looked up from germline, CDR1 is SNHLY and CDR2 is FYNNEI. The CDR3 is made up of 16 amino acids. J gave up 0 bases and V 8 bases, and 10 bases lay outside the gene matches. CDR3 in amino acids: CASCRDRTNSNQPQHF. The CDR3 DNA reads TGTGCCAGCTGTCGGGACAGAACCAATAGCAATCAGCCCCAGCATTTT.

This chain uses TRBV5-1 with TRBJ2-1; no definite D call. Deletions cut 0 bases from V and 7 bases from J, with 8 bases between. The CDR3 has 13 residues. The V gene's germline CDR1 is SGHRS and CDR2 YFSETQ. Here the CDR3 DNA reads TGCGCCAGCAGCTTGGAACGCAAGAATGAGCAGTTCTTC. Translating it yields CASSLERKNEQFF.

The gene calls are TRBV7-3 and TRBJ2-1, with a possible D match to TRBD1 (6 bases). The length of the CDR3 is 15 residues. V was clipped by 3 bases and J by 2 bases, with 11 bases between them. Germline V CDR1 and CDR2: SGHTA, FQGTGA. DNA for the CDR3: TGTGCCAGCAGCTTCGGACAGCGGCCCTACAATGAGCAGTTCTTC. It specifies CASSFGQRPYNEQFF. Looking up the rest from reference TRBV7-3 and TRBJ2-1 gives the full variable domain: GAGVSQTPSNKVTEKGKYVELRCDPISGHTALYWYRQSLGQGPEFLIYFQGTGAADDSGLPNDRFFAVRPEGSVSTLKIQRTERGDSAVYLCASSFGQRPYNEQFFGPGTRLTVL.

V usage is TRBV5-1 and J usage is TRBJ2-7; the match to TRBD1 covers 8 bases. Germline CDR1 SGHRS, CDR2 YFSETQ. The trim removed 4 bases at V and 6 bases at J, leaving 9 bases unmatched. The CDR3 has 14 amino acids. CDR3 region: CASSIPGQGGEQYF. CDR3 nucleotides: TGCGCCAGCAGCATCCCCGGACAGGGTGGCGAGCAGTACTTC.

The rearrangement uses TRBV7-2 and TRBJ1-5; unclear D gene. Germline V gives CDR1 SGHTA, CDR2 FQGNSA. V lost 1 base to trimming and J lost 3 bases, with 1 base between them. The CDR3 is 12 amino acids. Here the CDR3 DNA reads TGTGCCAGCAGCTTAGACAATCAGCCCCAGCATTTT. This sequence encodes CASSLDNQPQHF.

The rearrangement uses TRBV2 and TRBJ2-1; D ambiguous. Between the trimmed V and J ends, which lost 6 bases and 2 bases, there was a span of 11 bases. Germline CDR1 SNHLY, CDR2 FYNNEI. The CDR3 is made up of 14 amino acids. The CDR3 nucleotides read TGTGCCAGCAGGGAAACAGCCACCTACAATGAGCAGTTCTTC. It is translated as CASRETATYNEQFF.

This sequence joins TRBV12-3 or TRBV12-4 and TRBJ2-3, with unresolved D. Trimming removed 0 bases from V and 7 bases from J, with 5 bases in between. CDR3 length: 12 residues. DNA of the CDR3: TGTGCCAGCAGTTTAGCGCCACATACGCAGTATTTT. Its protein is CASSLAPHTQYF.

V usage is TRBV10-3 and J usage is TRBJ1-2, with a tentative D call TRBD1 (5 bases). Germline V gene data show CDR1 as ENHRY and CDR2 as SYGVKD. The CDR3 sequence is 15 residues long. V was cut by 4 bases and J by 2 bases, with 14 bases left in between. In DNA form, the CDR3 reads TGTGCCATCAGTGCCCGACCTGGGGACAACTATGGCTACACCTTC. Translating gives CAISARPGDNYGYTF.

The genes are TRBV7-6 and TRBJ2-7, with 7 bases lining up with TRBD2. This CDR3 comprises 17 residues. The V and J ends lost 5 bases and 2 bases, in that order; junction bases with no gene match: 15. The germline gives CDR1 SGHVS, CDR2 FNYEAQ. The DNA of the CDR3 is TGTGCCAGCAGCGCTACCCGGGGAGGGGCCCCCCCCTACGAGCAGTACTTC. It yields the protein CASSATRGGAPPYEQYF.

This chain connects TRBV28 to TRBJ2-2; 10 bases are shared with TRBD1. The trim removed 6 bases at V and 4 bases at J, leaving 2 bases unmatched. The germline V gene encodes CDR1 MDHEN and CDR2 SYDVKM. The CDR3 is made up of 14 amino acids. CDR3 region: CASRRTGGTGELFF. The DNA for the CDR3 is TGTGCCAGCAGGAGGACAGGGGGCACCGGGGAGCTGTTTTTT.

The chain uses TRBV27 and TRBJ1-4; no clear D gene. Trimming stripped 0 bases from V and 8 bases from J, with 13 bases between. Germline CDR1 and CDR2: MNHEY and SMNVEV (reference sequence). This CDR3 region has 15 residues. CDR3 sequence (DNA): TGTGCCAGCAGTTTATCGCGGAGCTTATACGAAAAACTGTTTTTT. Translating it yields CASSLSRSLYEKLFF. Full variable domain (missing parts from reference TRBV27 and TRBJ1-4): EAQVTQNPRYLITVTGKKLTVTCSQNMNHEYMSWYRQDPGLGLRQIYYSMNVEVTDKGDVPEGYKVSRKEKRNFPLILESPSPNQTSLYFCASSLSRSLYEKLFFGSGTQLSVL.

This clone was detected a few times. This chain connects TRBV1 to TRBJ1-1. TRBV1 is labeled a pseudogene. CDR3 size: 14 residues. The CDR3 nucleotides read TGCACCAGCAGCCAAGATATAAAAGGATATGAAGCTTTCTTT. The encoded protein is CTSSQDIKGYEAFF.

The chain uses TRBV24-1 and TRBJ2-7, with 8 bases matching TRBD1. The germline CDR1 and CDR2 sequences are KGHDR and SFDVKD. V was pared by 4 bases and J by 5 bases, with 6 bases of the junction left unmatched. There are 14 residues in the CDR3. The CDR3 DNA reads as TGTGCCACCAGTGAATCGGACAGGGTACACGAGCAGTACTTC. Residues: CATSESDRVHEQYF.

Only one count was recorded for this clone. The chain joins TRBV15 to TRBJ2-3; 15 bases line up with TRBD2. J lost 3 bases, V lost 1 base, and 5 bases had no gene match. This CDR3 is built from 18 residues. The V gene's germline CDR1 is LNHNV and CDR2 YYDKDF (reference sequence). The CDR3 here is CATSRGGLAGGGTDTQYF. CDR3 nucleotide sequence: TGTGCCACCAGCAGAGGGGGACTAGCGGGAGGAGGTACAGATACGCAGTATTTT.

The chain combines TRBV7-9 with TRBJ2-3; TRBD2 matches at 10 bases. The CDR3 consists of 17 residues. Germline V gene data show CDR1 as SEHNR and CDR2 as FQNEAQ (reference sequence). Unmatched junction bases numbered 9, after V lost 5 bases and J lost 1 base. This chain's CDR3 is CASSPGVAGGGTDTQYF. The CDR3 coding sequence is TGTGCCAGCAGCCCGGGGGTAGCGGGAGGTGGCACAGATACGCAGTATTTT.

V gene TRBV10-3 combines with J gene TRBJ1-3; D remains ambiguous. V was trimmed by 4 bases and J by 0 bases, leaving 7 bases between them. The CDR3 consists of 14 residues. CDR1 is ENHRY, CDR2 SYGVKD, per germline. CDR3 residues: CAISAGNSGNTIYF. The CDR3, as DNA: TGTGCCATCAGTGCGGGCAACTCTGGAAACACCATATATTTT.

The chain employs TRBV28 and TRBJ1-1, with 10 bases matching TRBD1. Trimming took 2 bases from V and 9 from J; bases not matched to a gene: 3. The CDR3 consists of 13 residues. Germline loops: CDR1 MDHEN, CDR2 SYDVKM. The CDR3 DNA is TGTGCCAGCAGTTTACGGGGACAGGGGCAAGCTTTCTTT. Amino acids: CASSLRGQGQAFF.

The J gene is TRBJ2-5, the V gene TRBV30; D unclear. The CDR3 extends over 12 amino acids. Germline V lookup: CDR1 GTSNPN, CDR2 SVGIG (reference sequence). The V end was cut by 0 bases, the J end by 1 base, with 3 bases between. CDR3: CAWSVAQETQYF. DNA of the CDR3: TGTGCCTGGAGTGTCGCCCAAGAGACCCAGTACTTC.

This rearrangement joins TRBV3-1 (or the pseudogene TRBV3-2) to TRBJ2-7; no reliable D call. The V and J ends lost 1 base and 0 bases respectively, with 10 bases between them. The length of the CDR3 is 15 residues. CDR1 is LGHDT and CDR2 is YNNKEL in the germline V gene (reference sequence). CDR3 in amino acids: CASSQVKAPSYEQYF. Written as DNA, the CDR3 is TGTGCCAGCAGCCAAGTTAAAGCCCCCTCCTACGAGCAGTACTTC.